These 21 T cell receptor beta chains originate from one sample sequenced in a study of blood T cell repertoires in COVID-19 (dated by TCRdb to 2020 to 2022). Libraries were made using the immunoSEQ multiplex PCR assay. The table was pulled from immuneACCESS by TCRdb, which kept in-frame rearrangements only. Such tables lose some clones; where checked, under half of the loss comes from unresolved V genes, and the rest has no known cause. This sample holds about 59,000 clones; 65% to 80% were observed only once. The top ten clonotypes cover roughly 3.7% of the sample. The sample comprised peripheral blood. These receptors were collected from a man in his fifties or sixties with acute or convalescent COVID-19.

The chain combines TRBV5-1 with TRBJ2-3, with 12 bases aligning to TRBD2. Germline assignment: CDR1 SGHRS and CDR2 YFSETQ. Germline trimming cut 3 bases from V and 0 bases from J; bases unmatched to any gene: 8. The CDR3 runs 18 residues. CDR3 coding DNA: TGCGCCAGCAGCTCACTCTCTAGCGGGAGGGCTAGCACAGATACGCAGTATTTT. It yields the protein CASSSLSSGRASTDTQYF.

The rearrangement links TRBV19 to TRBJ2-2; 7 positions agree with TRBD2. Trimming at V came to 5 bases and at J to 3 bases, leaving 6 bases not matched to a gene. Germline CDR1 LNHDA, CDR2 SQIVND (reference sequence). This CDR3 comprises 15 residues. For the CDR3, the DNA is TGTGCCAGTAGTGTATTAGCGGGCTACACCGGGGAGCTGTTTTTT. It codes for CASSVLAGYTGELFF.

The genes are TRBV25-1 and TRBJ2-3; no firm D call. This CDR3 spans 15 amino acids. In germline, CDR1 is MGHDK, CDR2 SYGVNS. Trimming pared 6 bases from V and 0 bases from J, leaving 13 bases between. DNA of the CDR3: TGTGCCAGCAGCGCCCTAACCGGTAGCACAGATACGCAGTATTTT. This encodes CASSALTGSTDTQYF.

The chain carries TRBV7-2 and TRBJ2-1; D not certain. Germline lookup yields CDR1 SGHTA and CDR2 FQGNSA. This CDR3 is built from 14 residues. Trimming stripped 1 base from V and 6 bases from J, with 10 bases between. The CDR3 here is CASSLGGPLNEQFF. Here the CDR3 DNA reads TGTGCCAGCAGCTTAGGAGGTCCCCTCAATGAGCAGTTCTTC.

CDR3 DNA: TGTGCCAGCAGCCCGCAGGGAAATCAGCCCCAGCATTTT. This sequence encodes CASSPQGNQPQHF. The genes are TRBV7-2 and TRBJ1-5, with D possibly matching TRBD1 (5 bases). CDR1 SGHTA and CDR2 FQGNSA come from the germline V gene. The CDR3 runs 13 residues. V lost 5 bases and J lost 4, with 9 bases in between.

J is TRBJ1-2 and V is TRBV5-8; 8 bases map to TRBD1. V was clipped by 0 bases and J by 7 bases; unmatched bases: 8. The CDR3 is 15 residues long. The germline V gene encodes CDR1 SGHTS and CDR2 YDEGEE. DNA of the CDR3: TGTGCCAGCAGCTTGGAAACCAGGACAGGGTTTGGCTACACCTTC. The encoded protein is CASSLETRTGFGYTF.

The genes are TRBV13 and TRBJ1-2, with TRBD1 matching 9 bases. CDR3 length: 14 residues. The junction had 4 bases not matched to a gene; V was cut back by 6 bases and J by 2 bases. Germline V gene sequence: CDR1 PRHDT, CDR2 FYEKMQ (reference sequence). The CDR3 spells CASSTGGFNYGYTF. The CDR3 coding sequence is TGTGCCAGCAGTACAGGGGGCTTCAACTATGGCTACACCTTC.

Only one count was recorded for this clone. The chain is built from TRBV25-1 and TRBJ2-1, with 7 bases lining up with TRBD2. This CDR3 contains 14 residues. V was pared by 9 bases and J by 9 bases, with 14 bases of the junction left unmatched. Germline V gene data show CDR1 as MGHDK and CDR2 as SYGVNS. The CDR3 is CASADSPPGGEQFF. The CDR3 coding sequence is TGTGCCAGTGCTGACAGTCCCCCGGGGGGTGAGCAGTTCTTC.

The CDR3 spells CASRALAGGFGELFF. In DNA form, the CDR3 reads TGTGCCAGCAGAGCGCTAGCGGGAGGTTTCGGGGAGCTGTTTTTT. The J gene is TRBJ2-2, the V gene TRBV6-4; the match to TRBD2 covers 11 bases. The CDR3 contains 15 residues. CDR1 is MRHNA and CDR2 is SNTAGT in the germline V gene. V lost 6 bases and J lost 7; bases outside the gene matches: 7.

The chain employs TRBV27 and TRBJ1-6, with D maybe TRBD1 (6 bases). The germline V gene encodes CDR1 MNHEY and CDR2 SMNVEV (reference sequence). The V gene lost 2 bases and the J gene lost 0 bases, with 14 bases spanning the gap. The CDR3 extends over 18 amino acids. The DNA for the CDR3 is TGTGCCAGCAGTTTAAGCGGGGGCGTAATCTCCTATAATTCACCCCTCCACTTT. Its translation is CASSLSGGVISYNSPLHF.

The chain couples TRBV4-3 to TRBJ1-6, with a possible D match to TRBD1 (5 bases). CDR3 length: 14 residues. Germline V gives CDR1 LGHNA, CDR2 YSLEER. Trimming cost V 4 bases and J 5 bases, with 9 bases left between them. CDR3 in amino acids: CASSLTGDNSPLHF. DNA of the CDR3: TGCGCCAGCAGCCTCACAGGAGATAATTCACCCCTCCACTTT.

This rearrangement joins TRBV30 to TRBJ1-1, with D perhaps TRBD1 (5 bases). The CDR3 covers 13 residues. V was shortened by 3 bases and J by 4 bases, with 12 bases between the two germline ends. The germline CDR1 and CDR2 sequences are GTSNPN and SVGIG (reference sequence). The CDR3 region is CAWSGGAATEAFF. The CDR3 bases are TGTGCCTGGAGCGGAGGGGCAGCCACTGAAGCTTTCTTT.

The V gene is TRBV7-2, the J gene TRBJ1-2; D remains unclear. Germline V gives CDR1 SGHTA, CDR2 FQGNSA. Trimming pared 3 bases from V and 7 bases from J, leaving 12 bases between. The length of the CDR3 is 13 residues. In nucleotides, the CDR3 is TGTGCCAGCAGCTTGGAGGGAGTTAGTGGCTACACCTTC. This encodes CASSLEGVSGYTF. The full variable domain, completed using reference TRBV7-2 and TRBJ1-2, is GAGVSQSPSNKVTEKGKDVELRCDPISGHTALYWYRQSLGQGLEFLIYFQGNSAPDKSGLPSDRFSAERTGGSVSTLTIQRTQQEDSAVYLCASSLEGVSGYTFGSGTRLTVV.

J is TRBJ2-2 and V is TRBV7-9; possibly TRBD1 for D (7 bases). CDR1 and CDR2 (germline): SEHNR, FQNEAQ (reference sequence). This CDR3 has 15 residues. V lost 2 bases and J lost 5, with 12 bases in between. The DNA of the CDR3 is TGTGCCAGCAGCTTACAGGGGGGTACAACCGGGGAGCTGTTTTTT. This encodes CASSLQGGTTGELFF.

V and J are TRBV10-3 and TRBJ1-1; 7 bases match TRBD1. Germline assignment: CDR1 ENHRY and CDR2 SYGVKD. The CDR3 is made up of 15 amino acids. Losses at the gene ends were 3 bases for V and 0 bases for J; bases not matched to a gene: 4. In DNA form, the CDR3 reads TGTGCCATCAGTGACCCGACAGGGTTGAACACTGAAGCTTTCTTT. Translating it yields CAISDPTGLNTEAFF.

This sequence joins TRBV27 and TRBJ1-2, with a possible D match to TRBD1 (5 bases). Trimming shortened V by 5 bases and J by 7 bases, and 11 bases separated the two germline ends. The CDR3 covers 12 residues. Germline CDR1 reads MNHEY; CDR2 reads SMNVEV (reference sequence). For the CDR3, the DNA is TGTGCCAGCAGTCCAAACCAGGGTGGCTACACCTTC. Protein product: CASSPNQGGYTF.

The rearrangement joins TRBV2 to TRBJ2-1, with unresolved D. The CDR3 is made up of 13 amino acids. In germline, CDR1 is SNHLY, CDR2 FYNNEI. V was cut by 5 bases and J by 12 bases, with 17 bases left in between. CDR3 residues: CASSPSIRRGQFF. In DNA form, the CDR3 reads TGTGCCAGCAGTCCTTCGATTCGTAGAGGGCAGTTCTTC. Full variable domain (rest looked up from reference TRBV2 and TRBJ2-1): EPEVTQTPSHQVTQMGQEVILRCVPISNHLYFYWYRQILGQKVEFLVSFYNNEISEKSEIFDDQFSVERPDGSNFTLKIRSTKLEDSAMYFCASSPSIRRGQFFGPGTRLTVL.

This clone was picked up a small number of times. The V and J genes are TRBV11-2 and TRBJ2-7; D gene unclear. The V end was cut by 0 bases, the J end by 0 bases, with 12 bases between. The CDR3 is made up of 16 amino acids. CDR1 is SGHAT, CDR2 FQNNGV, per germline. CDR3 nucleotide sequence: TGTGCCAGCAGCTTAGACCCAGGCTATACCTCCTACGAGCAGTACTTC. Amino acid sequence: CASSLDPGYTSYEQYF.

The CDR3 bases are TGTGCCAGCAGTTTGGGTCCGCAGGGGGCTGCCGATGAGCAGTTCTTC. Protein: CASSLGPQGAADEQFF. The rearrangement links TRBV28 to TRBJ2-1; 8 bases align to TRBD1. The germline V gene encodes CDR1 MDHEN and CDR2 SYDVKM. There are 16 residues in the CDR3. The trim removed 3 bases at V and 8 bases at J, leaving 12 bases unmatched.

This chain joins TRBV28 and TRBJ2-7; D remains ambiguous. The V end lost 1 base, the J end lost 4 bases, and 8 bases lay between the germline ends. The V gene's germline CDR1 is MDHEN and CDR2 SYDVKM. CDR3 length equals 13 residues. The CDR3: CASSLLGEYEQYF. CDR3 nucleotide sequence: TGTGCCAGCAGTTTATTGGGCGAATACGAGCAGTACTTC.

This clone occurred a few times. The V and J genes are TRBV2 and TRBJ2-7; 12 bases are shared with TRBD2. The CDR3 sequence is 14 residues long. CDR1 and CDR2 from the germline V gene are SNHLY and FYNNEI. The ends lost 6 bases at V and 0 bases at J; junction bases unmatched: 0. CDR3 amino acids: CASRTSGGSYEQYF. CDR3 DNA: TGTGCCAGCAGGACTAGCGGGGGCTCCTACGAGCAGTACTTC.